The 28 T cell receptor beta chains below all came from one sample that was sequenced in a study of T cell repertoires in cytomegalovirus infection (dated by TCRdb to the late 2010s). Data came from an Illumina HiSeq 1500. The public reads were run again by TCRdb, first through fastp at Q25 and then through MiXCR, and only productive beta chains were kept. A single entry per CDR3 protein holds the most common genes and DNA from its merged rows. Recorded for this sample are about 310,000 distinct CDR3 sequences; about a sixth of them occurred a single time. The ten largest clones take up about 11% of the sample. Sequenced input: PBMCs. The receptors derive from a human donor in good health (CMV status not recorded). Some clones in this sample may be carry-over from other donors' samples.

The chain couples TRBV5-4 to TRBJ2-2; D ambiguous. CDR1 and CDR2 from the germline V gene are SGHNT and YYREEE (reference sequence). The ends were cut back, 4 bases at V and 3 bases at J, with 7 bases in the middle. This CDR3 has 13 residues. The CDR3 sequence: CASSIIYTGELFF. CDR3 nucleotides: TGTGCCAGCAGCATAATCTACACCGGGGAGCTGTTTTTT.

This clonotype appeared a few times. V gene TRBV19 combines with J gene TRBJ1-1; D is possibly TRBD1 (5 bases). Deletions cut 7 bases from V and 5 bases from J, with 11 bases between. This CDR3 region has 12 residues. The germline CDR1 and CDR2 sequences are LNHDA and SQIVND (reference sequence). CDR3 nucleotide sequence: TGTGCCAGTACCCCTGGGGGTACTGAAGCTTTCTTT. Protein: CASTPGGTEAFF.

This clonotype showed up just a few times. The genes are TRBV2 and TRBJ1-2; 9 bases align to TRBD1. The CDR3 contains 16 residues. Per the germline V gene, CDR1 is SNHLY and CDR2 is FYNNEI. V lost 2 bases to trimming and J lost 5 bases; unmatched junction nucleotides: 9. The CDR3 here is CASSEMAGQGSYGYTF. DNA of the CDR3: TGTGCCAGCAGTGAAATGGCGGGACAGGGATCTTATGGCTACACCTTC.

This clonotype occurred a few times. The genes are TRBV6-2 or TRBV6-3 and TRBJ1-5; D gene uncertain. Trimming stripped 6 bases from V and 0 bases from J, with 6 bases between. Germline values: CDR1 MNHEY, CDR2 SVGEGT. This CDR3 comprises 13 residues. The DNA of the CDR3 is TGTGCCAGCAGGGAGGATAGCAATCAGCCCCAGCATTTT. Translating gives CASREDSNQPQHF.

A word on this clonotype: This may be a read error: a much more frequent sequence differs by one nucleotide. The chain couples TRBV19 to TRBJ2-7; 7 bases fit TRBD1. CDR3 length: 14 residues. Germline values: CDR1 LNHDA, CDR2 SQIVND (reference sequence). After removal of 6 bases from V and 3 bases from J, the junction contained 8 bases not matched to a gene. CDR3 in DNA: TGTGCCAGTAGAAAACAGGGGACAAGCTACGAGCAGTACTTC. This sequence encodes CASRKQGTSYEQYF.

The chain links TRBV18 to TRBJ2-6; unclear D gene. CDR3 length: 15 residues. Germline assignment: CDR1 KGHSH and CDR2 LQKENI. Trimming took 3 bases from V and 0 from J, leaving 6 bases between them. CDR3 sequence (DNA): TGTGCCAGCTCACCCAAAATCTCTGGGGCCAACGTCCTGACTTTC. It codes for CASSPKISGANVLTF.

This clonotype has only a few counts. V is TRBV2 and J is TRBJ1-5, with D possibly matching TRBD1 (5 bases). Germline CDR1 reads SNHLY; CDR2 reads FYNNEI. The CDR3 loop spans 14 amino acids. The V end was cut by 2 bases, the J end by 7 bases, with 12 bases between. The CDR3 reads CASSEQGNYQPQHF. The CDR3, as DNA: TGTGCCAGCAGTGAACAGGGAAACTACCAGCCCCAGCATTTT.

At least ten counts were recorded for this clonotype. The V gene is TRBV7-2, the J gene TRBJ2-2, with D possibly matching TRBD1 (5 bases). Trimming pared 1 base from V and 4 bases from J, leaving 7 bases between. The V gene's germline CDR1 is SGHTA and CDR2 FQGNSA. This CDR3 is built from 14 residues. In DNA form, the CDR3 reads TGTGCCAGCAGCTTAGAGGGGTTCACCGGGGAGCTGTTTTTT. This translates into CASSLEGFTGELFF.

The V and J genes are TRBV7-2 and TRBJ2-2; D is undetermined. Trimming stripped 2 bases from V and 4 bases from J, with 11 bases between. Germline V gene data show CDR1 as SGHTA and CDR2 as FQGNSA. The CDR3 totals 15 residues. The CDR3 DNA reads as TGTGCCAGCAGCTTAACCTCAACTGGCACCGGGGAGCTGTTTTTT. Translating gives CASSLTSTGTGELFF.

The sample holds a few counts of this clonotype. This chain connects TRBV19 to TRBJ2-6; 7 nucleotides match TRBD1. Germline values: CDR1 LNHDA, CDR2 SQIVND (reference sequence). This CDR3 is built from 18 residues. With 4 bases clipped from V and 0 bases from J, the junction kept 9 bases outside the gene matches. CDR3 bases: TGTGCCAGTAGTACGCCGGACAGGAGCCTCTCTGGGGCCAACGTCCTGACTTTC. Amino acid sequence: CASSTPDRSLSGANVLTF.

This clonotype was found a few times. In nucleotides, the CDR3 is TGTGCCAGCAGCTTGGACGGTGAACCCAATGAGCAGTTCTTC. Protein: CASSLDGEPNEQFF. J is TRBJ2-1 and V is TRBV5-6, with D uncertain. V was cut by 0 bases and J by 6 bases, with 10 bases left in between. This CDR3 is built from 14 residues. Germline V CDR1 and CDR2: SGHDT, YYEEEE. Combining the CDR3 with reference TRBV5-6 and TRBJ2-1 gives the whole variable domain DAGVTQSPTHLIKTRGQQVTLRCSPKSGHDTVSWYQQALGQGPQFIFQYYEEEERQRGNFPDRFSGHQFPNYSSELNVNALLLGDSALYLCASSLDGEPNEQFFGPGTRLTVL.

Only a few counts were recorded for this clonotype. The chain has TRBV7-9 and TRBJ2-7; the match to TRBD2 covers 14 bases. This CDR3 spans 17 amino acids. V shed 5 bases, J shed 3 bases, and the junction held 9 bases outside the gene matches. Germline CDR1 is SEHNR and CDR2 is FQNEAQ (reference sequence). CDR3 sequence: CASSLGLAGGTLYEQYF. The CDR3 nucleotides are TGTGCCAGCAGCCTCGGACTAGCGGGGGGAACTCTCTACGAGCAGTACTTC.

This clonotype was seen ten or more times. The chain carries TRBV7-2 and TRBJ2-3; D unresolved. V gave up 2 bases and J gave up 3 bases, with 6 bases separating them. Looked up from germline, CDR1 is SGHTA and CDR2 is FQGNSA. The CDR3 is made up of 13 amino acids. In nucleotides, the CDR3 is TGTGCCAGCAGCTTACCCCATACAGATACGCAGTATTTT. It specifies CASSLPHTDTQYF.

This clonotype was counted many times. Written as DNA, the CDR3 is TGTGCCAGCAGCCGACCTACAGGGGGCGGTTACAATGAGCAGTTCTTC. It specifies CASSRPTGGGYNEQFF. The chain combines TRBV7-6 with TRBJ2-1; 9 bases line up with TRBD1. The CDR3 is 16 residues long. Per germline, CDR1 SGHVS and CDR2 FNYEAQ. J lost 4 bases, V lost 5 bases, and 9 bases had no gene match.

The CDR3 region is CSAPEVRGGDTQYF. In nucleotides, the CDR3 is TGCAGTGCCCCCGAGGTCAGGGGCGGAGATACGCAGTATTTT. The rearrangement uses TRBV20-1 and TRBJ2-3; possibly TRBD1 for D (6 bases). Germline V CDR1 and CDR2: DFQATT, SNEGSKA (reference sequence). This CDR3 has 14 residues. Between the trimmed V and J ends, which lost 6 bases and 5 bases, there was a span of 18 bases.

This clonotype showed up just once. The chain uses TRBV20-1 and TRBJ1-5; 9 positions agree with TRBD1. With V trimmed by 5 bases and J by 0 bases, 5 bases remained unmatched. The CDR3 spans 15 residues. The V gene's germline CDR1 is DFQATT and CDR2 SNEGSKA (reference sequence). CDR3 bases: TGCAGTGCTGTGACAGGGGGGAATAGCAATCAGCCCCAGCATTTT. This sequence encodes CSAVTGGNSNQPQHF.

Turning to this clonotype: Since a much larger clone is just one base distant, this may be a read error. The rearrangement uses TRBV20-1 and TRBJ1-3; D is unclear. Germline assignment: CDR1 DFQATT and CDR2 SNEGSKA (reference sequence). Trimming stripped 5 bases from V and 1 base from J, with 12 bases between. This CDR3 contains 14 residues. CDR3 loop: CSAPGSNSGNTIYF. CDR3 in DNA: TGCAGTGCTCCCGGGTCTAATTCTGGAAACACCATATATTTT.

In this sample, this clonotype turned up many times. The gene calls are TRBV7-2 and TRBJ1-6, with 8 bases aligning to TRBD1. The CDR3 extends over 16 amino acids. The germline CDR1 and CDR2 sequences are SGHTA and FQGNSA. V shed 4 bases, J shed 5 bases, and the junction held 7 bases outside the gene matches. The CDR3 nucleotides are TGTGCCAGCAGCTCCCAGGGGGCTAGCAATAATTCACCCCTCCACTTT. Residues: CASSSQGASNNSPLHF. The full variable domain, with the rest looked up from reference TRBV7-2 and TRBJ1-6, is GAGVSQSPSNKVTEKGKDVELRCDPISGHTALYWYRQSLGQGLEFLIYFQGNSAPDKSGLPSDRFSAERTGGSVSTLTIQRTQQEDSAVYLCASSSQGASNNSPLHFGNGTRLTVT.

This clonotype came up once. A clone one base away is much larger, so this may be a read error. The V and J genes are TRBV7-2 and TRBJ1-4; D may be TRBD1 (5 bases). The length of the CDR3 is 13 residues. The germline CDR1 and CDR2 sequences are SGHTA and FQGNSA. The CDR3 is CANSLGRDEKLFF. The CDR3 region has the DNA TGTGCCAACAGCTTAGGCAGGGATGAAAAACTGTTTTTT.

The CDR3 spells CATSSLPGQTRSYNSPLHF. The CDR3 DNA follows: TGTGCCACCAGCAGCCTACCGGGACAGACAAGGTCCTATAATTCACCCCTCCACTTT. The chain is built from TRBV15 and TRBJ1-6; 7 nucleotides match TRBD1. CDR1 LNHNV and CDR2 YYDKDF come from the germline V gene (reference sequence). The CDR3 contains 19 residues. The ends lost 3 bases at V and 1 base at J; junction bases unmatched: 12.

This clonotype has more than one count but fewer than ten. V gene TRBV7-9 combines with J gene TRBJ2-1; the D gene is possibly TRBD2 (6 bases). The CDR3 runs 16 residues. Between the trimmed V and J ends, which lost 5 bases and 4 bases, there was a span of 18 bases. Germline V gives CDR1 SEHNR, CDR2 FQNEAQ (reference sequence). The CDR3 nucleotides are TGTGCCAGCAGCGTCGGGGGACGGAGGGATTACAATGAGCAGTTCTTC. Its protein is CASSVGGRRDYNEQFF.

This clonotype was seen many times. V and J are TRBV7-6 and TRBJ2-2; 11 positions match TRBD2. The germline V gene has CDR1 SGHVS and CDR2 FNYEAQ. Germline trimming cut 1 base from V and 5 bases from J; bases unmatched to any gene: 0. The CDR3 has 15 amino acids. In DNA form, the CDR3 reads TGTGCCAGCAGCTTAGTAGCGGGGGGGACCGGGGAGCTGTTTTTT. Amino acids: CASSLVAGGTGELFF.

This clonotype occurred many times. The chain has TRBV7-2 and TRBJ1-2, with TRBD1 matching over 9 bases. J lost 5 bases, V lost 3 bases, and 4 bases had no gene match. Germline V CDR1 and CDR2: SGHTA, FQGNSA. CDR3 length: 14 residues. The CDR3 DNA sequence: TGTGCCAGCAGCTTCAACAGGGGGCGGTATGGCTACACCTTC. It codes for CASSFNRGRYGYTF.

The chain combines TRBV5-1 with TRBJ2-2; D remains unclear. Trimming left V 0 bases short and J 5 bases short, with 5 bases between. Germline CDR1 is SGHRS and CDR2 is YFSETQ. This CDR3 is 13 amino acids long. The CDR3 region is CASSLELTGELFF. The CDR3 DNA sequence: TGCGCCAGCAGCTTGGAACTTACCGGGGAGCTGTTTTTT.

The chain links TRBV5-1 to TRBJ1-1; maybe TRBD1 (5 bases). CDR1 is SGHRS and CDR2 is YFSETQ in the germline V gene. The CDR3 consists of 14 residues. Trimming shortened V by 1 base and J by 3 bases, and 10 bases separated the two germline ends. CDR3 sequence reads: CASSLRGIDTEAFF. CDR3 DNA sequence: TGCGCCAGCAGCTTGAGGGGTATTGACACTGAAGCTTTCTTT. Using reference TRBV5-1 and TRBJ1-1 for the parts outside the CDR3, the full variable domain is KAGVTQTPRYLIKTRGQQVTLSCSPISGHRSVSWYQQTPGQGLQFLFEYFSETQRNKGNFPGRFSGRQFSNSRSEMNVSTLELGDSALYLCASSLRGIDTEAFFGQGTRLTVV.

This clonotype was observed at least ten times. CDR3 nucleotide sequence: TGTGCCAGCAGCCCCTCCAGAGTGAACACTGAAGCTTTCTTT. Amino acids: CASSPSRVNTEAFF. This chain connects TRBV7-2 to TRBJ1-1; the D is unclear. This CDR3 comprises 14 residues. Germline CDR1 is SGHTA and CDR2 is FQGNSA. Trimming took 5 bases from V and 0 from J, leaving 10 bases between them. Full variable domain (missing parts from reference TRBV7-2 and TRBJ1-1): GAGVSQSPSNKVTEKGKDVELRCDPISGHTALYWYRQSLGQGLEFLIYFQGNSAPDKSGLPSDRFSAERTGGSVSTLTIQRTQQEDSAVYLCASSPSRVNTEAFFGQGTRLTVV.

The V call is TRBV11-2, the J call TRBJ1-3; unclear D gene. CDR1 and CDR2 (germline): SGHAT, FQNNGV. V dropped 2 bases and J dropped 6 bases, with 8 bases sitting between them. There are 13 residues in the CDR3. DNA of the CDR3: TGTGCCAGCAGCTTACTTCTGGAAAACACCATATATTTT. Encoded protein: CASSLLLENTIYF.

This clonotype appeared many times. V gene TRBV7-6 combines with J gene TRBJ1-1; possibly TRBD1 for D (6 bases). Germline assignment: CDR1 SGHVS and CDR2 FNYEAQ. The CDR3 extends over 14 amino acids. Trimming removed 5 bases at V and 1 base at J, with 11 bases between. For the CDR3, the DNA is TGTGCCAGCAGCCGTGGACAGAGGAACACTGAAGCTTTCTTT. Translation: CASSRGQRNTEAFF.